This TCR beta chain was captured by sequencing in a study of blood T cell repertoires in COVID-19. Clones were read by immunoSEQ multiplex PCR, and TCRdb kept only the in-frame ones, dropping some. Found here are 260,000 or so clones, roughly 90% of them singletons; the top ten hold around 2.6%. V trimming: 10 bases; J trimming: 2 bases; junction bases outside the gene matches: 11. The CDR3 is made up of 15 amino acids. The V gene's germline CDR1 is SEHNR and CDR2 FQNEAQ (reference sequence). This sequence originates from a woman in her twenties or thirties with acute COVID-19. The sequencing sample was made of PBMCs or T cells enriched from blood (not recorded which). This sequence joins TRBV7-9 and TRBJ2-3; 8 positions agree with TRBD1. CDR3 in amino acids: CAISGTGSPTDTQYF. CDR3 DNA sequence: TGTGCCATCTCCGGGACAGGTTCTCCCACAGATACGCAGTATTTT.